Listed below are T cell receptor beta chains from one sample, sequenced in a study of control samples from healthy donors and cancer patients. Assay: immunoSEQ multiplex PCR; the TCRdb copy retains only in-frame clones and omits some. The table has 78,000 or so clones, about 88% seen once. Sequenced input: blood. The receptor set was obtained from a woman aged 50 to 60 in good health. Both conserved end residues are trimmed from each CDR3. Fields, in order: V gene, CDR3 protein.

TRBV5-1 | ASSLGDRVAGNTIY
TRBV18 | ASSPQGAQSTGELF
TRBV3-1/TRBV3-2 | ASSRTRTNEQF
TRBV3-1/TRBV3-2 | ASSSRGGEQY
TRBV19 | ASSIGPLGTSVIDTQY
TRBV25-1 | ASSETGTGSGYT
TRBV5-8 | ASSLEQSINSPLH
TRBV28 | ASSTGGAGDYGYT
TRBV30 | AWSVALRGPTGYT
TRBV6-5 | ASTTSGGVYEQF
TRBV10-3 | AISESRDGYT
TRBV2 | ASSVRPGNYNSPLH
TRBV6-6 | ASSYSKGGNTIY
TRBV9 | ASSVGLAGLYNEQF
TRBV11-2 | ASSLFSGISTDTQY
TRBV5-1 | ASSLGTGLSSTDTQY
TRBV19 | ASSTTGIKLAEAF
TRBV6-6 | ASGDIHSNQPQH
TRBV10-3 | ATYSRVDDYGYT
TRBV27 | ASSLQGPYEKLF